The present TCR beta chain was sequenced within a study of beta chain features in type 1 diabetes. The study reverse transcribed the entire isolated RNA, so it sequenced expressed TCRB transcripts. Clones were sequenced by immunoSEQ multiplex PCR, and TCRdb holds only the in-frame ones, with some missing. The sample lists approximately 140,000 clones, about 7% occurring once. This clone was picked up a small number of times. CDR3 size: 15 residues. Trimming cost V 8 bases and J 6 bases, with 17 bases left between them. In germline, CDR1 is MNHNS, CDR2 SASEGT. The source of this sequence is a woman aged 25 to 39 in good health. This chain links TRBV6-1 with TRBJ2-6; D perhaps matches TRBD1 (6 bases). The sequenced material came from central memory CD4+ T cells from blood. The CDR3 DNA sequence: TGTGCCAGCGAACCTACCAACAGGGCGGCCAACGTCCTGACTTTC. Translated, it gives CASEPTNRAANVLTF.